This TCR beta chain was recovered during a study of cytomegalovirus exposure and HLA in healthy donors. The germline V gene has CDR1 SNHLY and CDR2 FYNNEI. The CDR3 totals 13 residues. Here immunoSEQ multiplex PCR was the method, and the copy in TCRdb shows in-frame clones only, minus some. The repertoire holds 100,000 to 130,000 clones, with approximately 85% as singletons. Sequenced: PBMCs. The chain employs TRBV2 and TRBJ1-1; tentatively, D is TRBD1 (6 bases). The TCR was taken from a woman between 18 and 30 years old in good health and CMV-seronegative. CDR3 protein: CAGGGGTNTEAFF. CDR3 nucleotides: TGTGCTGGGGGCGGAGGAACGAACACTGAAGCTTTCTTT.